This is a list of T cell receptor beta chains from one sample in a study of CD8 T cells in Susac syndrome. TCRdb reprocessed the immunoSEQ multiplex PCR reads with MiXCR, giving one entry per CDR3 protein. The data contain roughly 130,000 distinct CDR3 sequences, more than 90% of them singletons. Sequences were obtained from CD4+ T cells from PBMCs. The receptors were sampled from a human donor in good health. Both conserved end residues are part of each CDR3. Each record gives: D gene, clone size, J gene, V gene, CDR3 protein, CDR3 DNA. The D gene is left open where the match is weak. Not all rows give a size; the values are once, few, many and, for expanded clones, a class.

D gene: TRBD1
clone size: .
J gene: TRBJ2-3
V gene: TRBV28
CDR3 protein: CASSLNPGTGADTQYF
CDR3 DNA: TGTGCCAGCAGTCTAAACCCCGGGACAGGGGCAGATACGCAGTATTTT

D gene: .
clone size: .
J gene: TRBJ1-5
V gene: TRBV30
CDR3 protein: CAWSVQGVSNQPQHF
CDR3 DNA: TGTGCCTGGAGTGTACAGGGCGTAAGCAATCAGCCCCAGCATTTT

D gene: TRBD1
clone size: once
J gene: TRBJ2-7
V gene: TRBV19
CDR3 protein: CASGDRVTYEQYF
CDR3 DNA: TGTGCCAGTGGGGACAGGGTAACCTACGAGCAGTACTTC

D gene: .
clone size: .
J gene: TRBJ1-2
V gene: TRBV28
CDR3 protein: CASSRKAVSHGYTF
CDR3 DNA: TGTGCCAGCAGCCGTAAGGCAGTTTCCCATGGCTACACCTTC

D gene: .
clone size: .
J gene: TRBJ2-3
V gene: TRBV19
CDR3 protein: CASSGADPSSTDTQYF
CDR3 DNA: TGTGCCAGTAGTGGGGCAGATCCATCTAGCACAGATACGCAGTATTTT

D gene: .
clone size: .
J gene: TRBJ2-7
V gene: TRBV3-1
CDR3 protein: CASSQDGREQYF
CDR3 DNA: TGTGCCAGCAGCCAAGATGGGAGAGAGCAGTACTTC

D gene: .
clone size: .
J gene: TRBJ2-7
V gene: TRBV25-1
CDR3 protein: CASSVGGDIREQYF
CDR3 DNA: TGTGCCAGCAGCGTTGGGGGCGACATACGCGAGCAGTACTTC

D gene: .
clone size: once
J gene: TRBJ2-7
V gene: TRBV7-8
CDR3 protein: CASSLGLEYEQYF
CDR3 DNA: TGTGCCAGCAGCTTAGGTTTGGAGTACGAGCAGTACTTC

D gene: .
clone size: .
J gene: TRBJ2-7
V gene: TRBV7-2
CDR3 protein: CASSHRETPEQYF
CDR3 DNA: TGTGCCAGCAGCCACCGGGAAACCCCCGAGCAGTACTTC

D gene: .
clone size: few
J gene: TRBJ1-2
V gene: TRBV5-4
CDR3 protein: CASSFGQDGYTF
CDR3 DNA: TGTGCCAGCAGCTTCGGGCAGGATGGCTACACCTTC

D gene: TRBD1
clone size: .
J gene: TRBJ2-3
V gene: TRBV7-9
CDR3 protein: CASRMDRGVADTQYF
CDR3 DNA: TGTGCCAGCAGGATGGACAGGGGTGTAGCAGATACGCAGTATTTT

D gene: .
clone size: .
J gene: TRBJ1-5
V gene: TRBV2
CDR3 protein: CASTQGLSNQPQHF
CDR3 DNA: TGTGCCAGTACTCAGGGCTTGAGCAATCAGCCCCAGCATTTT

D gene: .
clone size: .
J gene: TRBJ1-5
V gene: TRBV12-3/TRBV12-4
CDR3 protein: CASSLDQPQHF
CDR3 DNA: TGTGCCAGCAGTTTGGATCAGCCCCAGCATTTT

D gene: .
clone size: .
J gene: TRBJ1-6
V gene: TRBV4-2
CDR3 protein: CASSQVGRVNSPLHF
CDR3 DNA: TGTGCCAGCAGCCAAGTAGGGAGAGTTAATTCACCCCTCCACTTT

D gene: .
clone size: .
J gene: TRBJ2-1
V gene: TRBV25-1
CDR3 protein: CASSEYRLGNEQFF
CDR3 DNA: TGTGCCAGCAGTGAATACCGACTAGGGAATGAGCAGTTCTTC

D gene: .
clone size: .
J gene: TRBJ1-2
V gene: TRBV3-1
CDR3 protein: CASSQGHRGEAYGYTF
CDR3 DNA: TGTGCCAGCAGCCAAGGCCACCGGGGAGAGGCCTATGGCTACACCTTC

D gene: .
clone size: .
J gene: TRBJ2-5
V gene: TRBV6-9
CDR3 protein: CASIRARETQYF
CDR3 DNA: TGTGCCAGCATTAGGGCGCGAGAGACCCAGTACTTC

D gene: .
clone size: .
J gene: TRBJ1-1
V gene: TRBV28
CDR3 protein: CASSHRTEAFF
CDR3 DNA: TGTGCCAGCAGTCATAGAACTGAAGCTTTCTTT

D gene: TRBD1
clone size: .
J gene: TRBJ1-4
V gene: TRBV12-3/TRBV12-4
CDR3 protein: CASSPGTGARNEKLFF
CDR3 DNA: TGTGCCAGCAGTCCCGGGACAGGGGCACGAAATGAAAAACTGTTTTTT

D gene: TRBD1
clone size: .
J gene: TRBJ2-1
V gene: TRBV20-1
CDR3 protein: CSATDPGQYNEQFF
CDR3 DNA: TGCAGTGCTACCGACCCGGGACAGTACAATGAGCAGTTCTTC

D gene: .
clone size: few
J gene: TRBJ1-5
V gene: TRBV30
CDR3 protein: CAWSRTQGPQHF
CDR3 DNA: TGTGCCTGGAGTCGGACCCAAGGACCCCAGCATTTT

D gene: TRBD2
clone size: .
J gene: TRBJ2-3
V gene: TRBV20-1
CDR3 protein: CSSPRTSDADTQYF
CDR3 DNA: TGCAGTAGTCCCCGGACTAGCGATGCAGATACGCAGTATTTT

D gene: TRBD1
clone size: .
J gene: TRBJ1-3
V gene: TRBV19
CDR3 protein: CASRSGQVGNTIYF
CDR3 DNA: TGTGCCAGCAGATCTGGACAGGTTGGAAACACCATATATTTT

D gene: .
clone size: .
J gene: TRBJ2-2
V gene: TRBV29-1
CDR3 protein: CSVWSANTGELFF
CDR3 DNA: TGCAGCGTTTGGAGCGCGAACACCGGGGAGCTGTTTTTT

D gene: .
clone size: .
J gene: TRBJ2-1
V gene: TRBV27
CDR3 protein: CASYRPYSNEQFF
CDR3 DNA: TGTGCCAGCTACAGGCCCTACAGCAATGAGCAGTTCTTC

D gene: .
clone size: .
J gene: TRBJ2-1
V gene: TRBV18
CDR3 protein: CASSPTTGSYNEQFF
CDR3 DNA: TGTGCCAGCTCACCAACCACCGGCTCCTACAATGAGCAGTTCTTC

D gene: .
clone size: .
J gene: TRBJ1-5
V gene: TRBV30
CDR3 protein: CAWSATLGGGQPQHF
CDR3 DNA: TGTGCCTGGAGTGCGACCTTGGGGGGCGGTCAGCCCCAGCATTTT